The 9 T cell receptor beta chains below come from one sample, sequenced in a study of cytomegalovirus exposure and HLA in healthy donors. Amplification used 60 Vbeta primers and 13 Jbeta primers. TCRdb's copy holds only in-frame clones and misses some; the assay was immunoSEQ multiplex PCR. Among 100,000 to 150,000 clones listed, about 83% were seen once. Specimen: PBMCs. These TCRs come from a man aged 30 to 39 in good health and CMV-seronegative.

The chain couples TRBV6-5 to TRBJ2-1; 11 positions match TRBD1. V was pared by 3 bases and J by 9 bases, with 4 bases of the junction left unmatched. Per the germline V gene, CDR1 is MNHEY and CDR2 is SVGAGI. This CDR3 comprises 14 residues. The DNA of the CDR3 is TGTGCCAGCAGTTATAGGACAGGGGGCACTGAGCAGTTCTTC. Translating it yields CASSYRTGGTEQFF.

The genes are TRBV5-6 and TRBJ1-2, with 9 bases aligning to TRBD1. CDR3 size: 16 residues. The V segment lost 4 bases and the J segment 3 bases; nucleotides outside the gene matches: 10. CDR1 and CDR2 (germline): SGHDT, YYEEEE. CDR3 bases: TGTGCCAGCAGCCCGGGACAGGGACGATCTTACTATGGCTACACCTTC. Residues: CASSPGQGRSYYGYTF.

The V call is TRBV28, the J call TRBJ2-7; 10 nucleotides line up with TRBD2. The ends lost 2 bases at V and 5 bases at J; junction bases unmatched: 6. This CDR3 spans 15 amino acids. The germline V gene has CDR1 MDHEN and CDR2 SYDVKM. The CDR3 here is CASSLPSGGQNEQYF. CDR3 DNA: TGTGCCAGCAGTTTACCTAGCGGGGGCCAAAACGAGCAGTACTTC.

The rearrangement uses TRBV6-6 and TRBJ2-3, with 7 bases aligning to TRBD1. CDR3 length: 15 residues. Germline trimming cut 7 bases from V and 2 bases from J; bases unmatched to any gene: 9. Germline loops: CDR1 MNHNY, CDR2 SVGAGI (reference sequence). The CDR3 sequence is CASIEQGVPTDTQYF. The CDR3 nucleotides are TGTGCCAGCATAGAGCAGGGGGTTCCCACAGATACGCAGTATTTT.

The CDR3 bases are TGCGCCAGCACGGATTTAAGGGGGCCAGGGCGACGAACTGAAGCTTTCTTT. Its translation: CASTDLRGPGRRTEAFF. V is TRBV5-1 and J is TRBJ1-1, with 7 nucleotides matching TRBD1. Germline V gene sequence: CDR1 SGHRS, CDR2 YFSETQ. This CDR3 spans 17 amino acids. V lost 6 bases, J lost 5 bases, and 19 bases stayed unmatched. The full variable domain, its missing parts supplied by reference TRBV5-1 and TRBJ1-1, is KAGVTQTPRYLIKTRGQQVTLSCSPISGHRSVSWYQQTPGQGLQFLFEYFSETQRNKGNFPGRFSGRQFSNSRSEMNVSTLELGDSALYLCASTDLRGPGRRTEAFFGQGTRLTVV.

The chain carries TRBV6-5 and TRBJ2-3; D is undetermined. The CDR3 has 14 residues. Germline lookup yields CDR1 MNHEY and CDR2 SVGAGI. Trimming left V 6 bases short and J 8 bases short, with 18 bases between. In nucleotides, the CDR3 is TGTGCCAGCAGCCCTTCTGGCCCCTTTTCTACGCAGTATTTT. It translates to CASSPSGPFSTQYF.

This chain uses TRBV5-1 with TRBJ2-7; 7 bases are shared with TRBD1. This CDR3 contains 16 residues. Germline loops: CDR1 SGHRS, CDR2 YFSETQ. Germline trimming cut 4 bases from V and 5 bases from J; bases unmatched to any gene: 15. The CDR3 region has the DNA TGCGCCAGCAGCCCCCTTGTAGTACAGGGGAGCAACGAGCAGTACTTC. It specifies CASSPLVVQGSNEQYF.

There are a few counts of this clone. The V call is TRBV4-3, the J call TRBJ2-2; D possibly corresponds to TRBD2 (5 bases). Looked up from germline, CDR1 is LGHNA and CDR2 is YSLEER. V was shortened by 0 bases and J by 2 bases, with 7 bases between the two germline ends. This CDR3 is 15 amino acids long. DNA for the CDR3: TGCGCCAGCAGCCAAGATCCGGGAAACACCGGGGAGCTGTTTTTT. Its protein product is CASSQDPGNTGELFF.

This clone was counted a single time. This sequence joins TRBV30 and TRBJ2-5; D is perhaps TRBD1 (5 bases). The DNA matches TRBJ2-7 better at its end, which makes the J call doubtful. This CDR3 spans 12 amino acids. Germline V lookup: CDR1 GTSNPN, CDR2 SVGIG (reference sequence). The CDR3 loop is CAWRGVSYEQYF. As DNA, the CDR3 is TGTGCCTGGAGAGGGGTATCCTACGAGCAGTACTTC.